The T cell receptor (beta chain) described here comes from a study of shared clonotypes between healthy human individuals. Overall study context: Plates per donor: three CD4 naive, three CD4 memory, two CD8 naive, one CD8 memory. Study results and limitations: When naive CD4 clonotypes were compared across several donors, approximately 5% were shared. Lower generation probabilities were found for non-shared clonotypes than for those shared by all four donors.

In replicate PCRs of sorted subsets, roughly 210 ng DNA, approximately 32,000 T cell genomes, was used. The table came from immunoSEQ multiplex PCR; TCRdb's copy has only in-frame clones and leaves some out. The data hold a few million clones, with about 94% observed a single time. Terminally differentiated effector memory CD45RA+ cells were left out of the naive CD8 fraction, which was CD45RO-negative and positively selected for CCR7. Remarks on this clone: Its antigen remains unknown.

Germline assignment: CDR1 SGHAT and CDR2 FQNNGV. With 5 bases removed from V and 2 bases from J, the gap between germline ends came to 12 bases. The CDR3 runs to 15 residues. The rearrangement links TRBV11-2 to TRBJ1-4; D remains ambiguous. What was sequenced was naive CD8+ T cells from PBMCs. This clonotype originated in a man younger than 30 in good health. Some clones in this sample may be carry-over from other donors' samples. CDR3 nucleotides: TGTGCCAGCAGCCAGATCCGGGCCACTAATGAAAAACTGTTTTTT. As protein: CASSQIRATNEKLFF.